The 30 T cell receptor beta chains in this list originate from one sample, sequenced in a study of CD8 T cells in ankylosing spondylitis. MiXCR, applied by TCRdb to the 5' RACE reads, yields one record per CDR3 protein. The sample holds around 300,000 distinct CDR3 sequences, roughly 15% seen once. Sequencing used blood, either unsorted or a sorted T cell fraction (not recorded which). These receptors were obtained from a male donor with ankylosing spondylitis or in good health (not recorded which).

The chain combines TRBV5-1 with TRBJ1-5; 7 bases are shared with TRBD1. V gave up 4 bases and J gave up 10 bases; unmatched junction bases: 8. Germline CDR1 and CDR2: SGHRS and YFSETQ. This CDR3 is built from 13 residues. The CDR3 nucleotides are TGCGCCAGCAGCGACAGGGAGGAAGGTCCCCAGCATTTT. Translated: CASSDREEGPQHF. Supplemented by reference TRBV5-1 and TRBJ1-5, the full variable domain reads KAGVTQTPRYLIKTRGQQVTLSCSPISGHRSVSWYQQTPGQGLQFLFEYFSETQRNKGNFPGRFSGRQFSNSRSEMNVSTLELGDSALYLCASSDREEGPQHFGDGTRLSIL.

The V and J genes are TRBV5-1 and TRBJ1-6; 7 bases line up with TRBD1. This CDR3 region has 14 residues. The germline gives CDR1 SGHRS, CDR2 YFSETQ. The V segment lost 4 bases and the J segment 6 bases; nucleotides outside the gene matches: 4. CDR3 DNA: TGCGCCAGCAGCCAGGGACAGACTAATTCACCCCTCCACTTT. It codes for CASSQGQTNSPLHF.

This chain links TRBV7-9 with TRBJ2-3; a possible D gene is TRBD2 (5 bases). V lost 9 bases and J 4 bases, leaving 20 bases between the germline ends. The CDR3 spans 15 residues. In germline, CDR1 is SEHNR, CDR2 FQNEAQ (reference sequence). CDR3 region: CASNWWSGYSDTQYF. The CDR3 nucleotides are TGTGCCAGTAATTGGTGGTCGGGGTACTCAGATACGCAGTATTTT.

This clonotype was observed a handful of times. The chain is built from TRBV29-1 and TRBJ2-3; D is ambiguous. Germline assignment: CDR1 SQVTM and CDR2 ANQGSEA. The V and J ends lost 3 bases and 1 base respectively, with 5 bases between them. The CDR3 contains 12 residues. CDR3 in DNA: TGCAGCGTTGACAGTGGCACAGATACGCAGTATTTT. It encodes CSVDSGTDTQYF.

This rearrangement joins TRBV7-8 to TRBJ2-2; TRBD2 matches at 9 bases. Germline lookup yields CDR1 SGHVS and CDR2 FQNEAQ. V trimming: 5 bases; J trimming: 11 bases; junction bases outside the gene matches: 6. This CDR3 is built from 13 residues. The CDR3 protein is CASSPRLAVELFF. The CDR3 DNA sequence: TGTGCCAGCAGCCCGAGACTAGCGGTAGAGCTGTTTTTT.

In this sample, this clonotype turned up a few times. The CDR3 nucleotides read TGCGCCAGCAGCTTGGATGGATCAGCGGGCGGGGAGCTGTTTTTT. Protein product: CASSLDGSAGGELFF. The chain has TRBV5-1 and TRBJ2-2; possibly TRBD2 for D (6 bases). This CDR3 has 15 amino acids. CDR1 and CDR2 (germline): SGHRS, YFSETQ. Trimming removed 0 bases at V and 7 bases at J, with 13 bases between.

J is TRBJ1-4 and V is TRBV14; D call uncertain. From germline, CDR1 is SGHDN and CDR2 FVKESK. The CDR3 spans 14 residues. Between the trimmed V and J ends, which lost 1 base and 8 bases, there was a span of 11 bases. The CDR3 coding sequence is TGTGCCAGCAGCCAAGGCCGGGAAATCGAAAAACTGTTTTTT. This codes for CASSQGREIEKLFF.

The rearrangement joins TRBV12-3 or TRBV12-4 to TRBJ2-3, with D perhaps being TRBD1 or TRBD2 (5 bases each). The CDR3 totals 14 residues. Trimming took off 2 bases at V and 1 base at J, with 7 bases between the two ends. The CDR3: CASSLRDGTDTQYF. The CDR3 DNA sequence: TGTGCCAGCAGTTTAAGGGACGGCACAGATACGCAGTATTTT.

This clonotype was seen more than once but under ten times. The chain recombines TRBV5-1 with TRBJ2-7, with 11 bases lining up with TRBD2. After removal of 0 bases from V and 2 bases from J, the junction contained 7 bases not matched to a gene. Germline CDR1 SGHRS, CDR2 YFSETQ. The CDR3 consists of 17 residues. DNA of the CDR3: TGCGCCAGCAGCTTGGACGGACTAGCGGGTCGTACCTACGAGCAGTACTTC. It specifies CASSLDGLAGRTYEQYF.

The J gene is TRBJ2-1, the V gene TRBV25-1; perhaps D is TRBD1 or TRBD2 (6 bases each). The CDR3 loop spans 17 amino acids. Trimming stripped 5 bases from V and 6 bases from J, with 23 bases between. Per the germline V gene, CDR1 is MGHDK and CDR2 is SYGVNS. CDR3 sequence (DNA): TGTGCCAGCAGTCTTAACCCAAGGGGGGTTGGCATCAATGAGCAGTTCTTC. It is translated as CASSLNPRGVGINEQFF.

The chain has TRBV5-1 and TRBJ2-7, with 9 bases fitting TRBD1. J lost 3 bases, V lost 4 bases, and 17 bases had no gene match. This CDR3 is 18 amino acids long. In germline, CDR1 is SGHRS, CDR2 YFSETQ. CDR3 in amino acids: CASSLTFSGTGNIYEQYF. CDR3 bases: TGCGCCAGCAGCCTTACATTCTCCGGGACAGGGAATATCTACGAGCAGTACTTC.

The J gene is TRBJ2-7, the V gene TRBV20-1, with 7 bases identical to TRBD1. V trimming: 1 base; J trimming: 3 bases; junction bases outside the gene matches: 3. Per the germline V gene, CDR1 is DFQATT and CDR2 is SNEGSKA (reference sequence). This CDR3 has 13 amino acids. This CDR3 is CSARGDSRYEQYF. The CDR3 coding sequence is TGCAGTGCTAGAGGGGACAGTCGCTACGAGCAGTACTTC.

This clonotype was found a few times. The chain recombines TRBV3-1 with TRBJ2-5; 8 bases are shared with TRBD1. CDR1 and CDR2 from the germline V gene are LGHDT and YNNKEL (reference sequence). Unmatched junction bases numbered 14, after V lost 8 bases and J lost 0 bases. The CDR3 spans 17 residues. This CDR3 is CASLPLDRAEHQETQYF. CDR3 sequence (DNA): TGTGCCAGCCTACCCCTGGACAGGGCCGAACACCAAGAGACCCAGTACTTC.

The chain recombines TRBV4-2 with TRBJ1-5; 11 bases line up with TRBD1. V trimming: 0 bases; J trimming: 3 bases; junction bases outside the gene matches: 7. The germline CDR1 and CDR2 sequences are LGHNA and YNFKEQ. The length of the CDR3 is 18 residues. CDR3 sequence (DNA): TGTGCCAGCAGCCAAGATCGGGGGACAGGGGGTGCCAATCAGCCCCAGCATTTT. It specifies CASSQDRGTGGANQPQHF.

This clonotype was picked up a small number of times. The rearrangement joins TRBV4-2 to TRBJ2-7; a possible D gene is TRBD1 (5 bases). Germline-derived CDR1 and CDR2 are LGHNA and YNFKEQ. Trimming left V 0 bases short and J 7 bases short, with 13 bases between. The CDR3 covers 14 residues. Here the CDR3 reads CASSQDLGAREQYF. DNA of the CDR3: TGTGCCAGCAGCCAAGATCTTGGGGCTAGAGAGCAGTACTTC.

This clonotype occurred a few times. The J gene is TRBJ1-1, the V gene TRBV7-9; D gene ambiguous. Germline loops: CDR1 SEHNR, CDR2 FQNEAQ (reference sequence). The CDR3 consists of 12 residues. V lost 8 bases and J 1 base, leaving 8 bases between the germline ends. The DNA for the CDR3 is TGTGCCAGCGCCGGAGGGAACACTGAAGCTTTCTTT. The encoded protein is CASAGGNTEAFF.

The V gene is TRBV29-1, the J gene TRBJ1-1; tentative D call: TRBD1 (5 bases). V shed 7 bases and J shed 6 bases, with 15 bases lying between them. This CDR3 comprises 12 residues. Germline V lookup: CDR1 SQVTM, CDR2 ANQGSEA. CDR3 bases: TGCAGCGCTGGGGCTGGGAGGGCTGAAGCTTTCTTT. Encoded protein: CSAGAGRAEAFF.

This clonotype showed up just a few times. The CDR3 loop is CASSLRRNSYEQYF. DNA for the CDR3: TGTGCCAGCAGTTTAAGAAGAAACTCCTACGAGCAGTACTTC. The rearrangement uses TRBV12-3 or TRBV12-4 and TRBJ2-7, with no clear D. The CDR3 is made up of 14 amino acids. Between the trimmed V and J ends, which lost 2 bases and 0 bases, there was a span of 8 bases.

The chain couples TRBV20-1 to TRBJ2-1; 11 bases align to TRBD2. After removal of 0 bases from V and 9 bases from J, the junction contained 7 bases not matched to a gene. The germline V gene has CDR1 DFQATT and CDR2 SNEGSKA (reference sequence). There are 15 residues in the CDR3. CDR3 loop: CSARESGLAGGEQFF. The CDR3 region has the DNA TGCAGTGCTAGAGAGTCGGGGCTAGCGGGAGGTGAGCAGTTCTTC.

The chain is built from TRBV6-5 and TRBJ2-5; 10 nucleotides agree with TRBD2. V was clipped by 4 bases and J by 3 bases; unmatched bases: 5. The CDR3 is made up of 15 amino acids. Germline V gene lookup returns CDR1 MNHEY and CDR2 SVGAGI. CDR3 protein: CASSSPSGREETQYF. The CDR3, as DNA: TGTGCCAGCAGTTCTCCTAGCGGGAGAGAAGAGACCCAGTACTTC.

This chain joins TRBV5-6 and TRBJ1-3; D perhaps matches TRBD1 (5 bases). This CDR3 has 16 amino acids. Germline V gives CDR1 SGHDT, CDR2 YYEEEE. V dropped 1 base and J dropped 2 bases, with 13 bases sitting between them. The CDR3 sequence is CASSLQGVSPGNTIYF. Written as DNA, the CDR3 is TGTGCCAGCAGCTTGCAGGGAGTATCGCCTGGAAACACCATATATTTT. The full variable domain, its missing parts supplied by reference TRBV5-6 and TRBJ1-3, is DAGVTQSPTHLIKTRGQQVTLRCSPKSGHDTVSWYQQALGQGPQFIFQYYEEEERQRGNFPDRFSGHQFPNYSSELNVNALLLGDSALYLCASSLQGVSPGNTIYFGEGSWLTVV.

The CDR3 DNA is TGTGCCAGCACACGCGGGAAAGATACGCAGTATTTT. This sequence encodes CASTRGKDTQYF. The rearrangement links TRBV25-1 to TRBJ2-3, with D perhaps TRBD2 (6 bases). Germline-derived CDR1 and CDR2 are MGHDK and SYGVNS. Trimming stripped 7 bases from V and 5 bases from J, with 10 bases between. This CDR3 region has 12 residues.

The DNA for the CDR3 is TGTGCCAGCAGCCCGGGCGGGCGGACTAGCGTTCATCCGGTTTACTTC. Translating it yields CASSPGGRTSVHPVYF. The gene calls are TRBV5-4 and TRBJ2-5, with 9 bases that match TRBD2. Germline CDR1 is SGHNT and CDR2 is YYREEE (reference sequence). This CDR3 is built from 16 residues. J lost 14 bases, V lost 4 bases, and 21 bases had no gene match.

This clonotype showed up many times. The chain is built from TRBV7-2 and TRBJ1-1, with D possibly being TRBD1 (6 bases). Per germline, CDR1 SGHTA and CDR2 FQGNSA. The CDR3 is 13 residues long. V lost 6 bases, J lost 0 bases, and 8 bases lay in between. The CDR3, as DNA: TGTGCCAGCAGAGGACAGATGAACACTGAAGCTTTCTTT. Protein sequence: CASRGQMNTEAFF.

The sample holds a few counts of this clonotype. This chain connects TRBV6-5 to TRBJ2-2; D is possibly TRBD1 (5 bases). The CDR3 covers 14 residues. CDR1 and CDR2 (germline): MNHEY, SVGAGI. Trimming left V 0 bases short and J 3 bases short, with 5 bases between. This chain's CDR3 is CASSYSTDTGELFF. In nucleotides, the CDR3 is TGTGCCAGCAGTTACTCGACAGACACCGGGGAGCTGTTTTTT.

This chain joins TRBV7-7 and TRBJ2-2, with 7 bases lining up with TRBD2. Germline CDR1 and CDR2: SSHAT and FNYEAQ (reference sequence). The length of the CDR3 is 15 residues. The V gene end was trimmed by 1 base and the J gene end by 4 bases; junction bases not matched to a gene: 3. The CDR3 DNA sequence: TGTGCCAGCAGCTTAGACCCGGGAGGCACCGGGGAGCTGTTTTTT. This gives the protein CASSLDPGGTGELFF.

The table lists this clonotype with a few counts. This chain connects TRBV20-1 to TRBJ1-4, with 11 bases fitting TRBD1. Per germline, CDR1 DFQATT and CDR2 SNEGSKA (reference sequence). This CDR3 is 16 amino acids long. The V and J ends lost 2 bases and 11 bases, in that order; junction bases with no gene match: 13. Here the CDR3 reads CSARLGQGALQKKLFF. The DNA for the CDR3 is TGCAGTGCTAGACTCGGACAGGGGGCCCTTCAGAAGAAACTGTTTTTT.

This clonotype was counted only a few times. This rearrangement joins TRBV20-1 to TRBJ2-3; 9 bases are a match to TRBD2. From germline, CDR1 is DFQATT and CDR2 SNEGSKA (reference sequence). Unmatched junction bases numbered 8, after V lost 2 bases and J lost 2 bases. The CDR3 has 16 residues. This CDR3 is CSARPVAGEVTDTQYF. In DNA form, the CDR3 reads TGCAGTGCTAGACCGGTAGCGGGAGAGGTCACAGATACGCAGTATTTT.

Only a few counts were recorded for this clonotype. As DNA, the CDR3 is TGTGCCAGCTCAACCGACCGGAACACTGAAGCTTTCTTT. This encodes CASSTDRNTEAFF. The chain links TRBV18 to TRBJ1-1, with D hard to call. The CDR3 has 13 residues. CDR1 is KGHSH and CDR2 is LQKENI in the germline V gene. Trimming removed 5 bases at V and 1 base at J, with 8 bases between.

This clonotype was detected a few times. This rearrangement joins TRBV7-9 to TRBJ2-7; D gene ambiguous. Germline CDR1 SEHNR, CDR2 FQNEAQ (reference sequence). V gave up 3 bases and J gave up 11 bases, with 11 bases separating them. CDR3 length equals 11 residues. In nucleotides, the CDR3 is TGTGCCAGCAGCTTGGGTGACATGGAGTACTTC. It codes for CASSLGDMEYF.